Below, one TCR beta chain is given with its context. Its antigen remains unknown. The record originates from a study of PD-1 blockade in classical Hodgkin lymphoma. Notes on the study in general: With CD4+ cells, TCR diversity rose significantly by C4D1, but not with CD8+ cells. Patients with an early start, nivolumab under 1 year after ASCT, were excluded. Possible causes of repertoire differences, disease activity or prior therapy, remain undefined.

This CDR3 has 13 amino acids. Germline V gives CDR1 SGHTA, CDR2 FQGNSA. V gave up 2 bases and J gave up 4 bases, with 6 bases separating them. Sequenced by immunoSEQ multiplex PCR; TCRdb stores in-frame clones only, minus some. The sample gives 11,000 to 15,000 clones, around 83% of which show up once; roughly a quarter is in the top ten. Relapse after autologous stem cell transplantation occurred in every patient, and brentuximab vedotin exposure varied. Progressive disease, partial response or complete response was each patient's best response. The specimen was peripheral blood mononuclear cells (PBMCs), collected before the second cycle of nivolumab. The clonotype was recovered from a human donor with classical Hodgkin lymphoma. The rearrangement links TRBV7-2 to TRBJ1-5; unclear D gene. DNA of the CDR3: TGTGCCAGCAGCTTAAGGGTAAATCAGCCCCAGCATTTT. Its translation is CASSLRVNQPQHF.